The 20 T cell receptor beta chains below were found in one sample sequenced in a study of Ad26.COV2.S vaccination and SARS-CoV-2 variants. Using immunoSEQ multiplex PCR, the repertoire was profiled, and TCRdb retains in-frame clones only, with some absent. Of some 350,000 clones detected, 70% to 90% appear once; the ten largest clones hold about 3.5%. As to treatment: around 19 received Ad26.COV2.S at low or high dose, single or two shots; 5 received placebo; per-sample allocation not given. Material that was analyzed had been drawn on day 63 after the first vaccine or placebo injection. The source material was peripheral blood, sampled in a trial of Ad26.COV2.S vaccine versus placebo. All receptors come from a person aged 18-65 years who received the Ad26.COV2.S COVID-19 vaccine or a placebo.

The V call is TRBV18, the J call TRBJ1-4, with a possible D match to TRBD1 (5 bases). The V gene lost 2 bases and the J gene lost 14 bases, with 24 bases spanning the gap. The CDR3 runs 16 residues. Germline V CDR1 and CDR2: KGHSH, LQKENI. CDR3 loop: CASSPKERSGHGGLFF. CDR3 bases: TGTGCCAGCTCACCAAAGGAGCGGTCGGGTCACGGGGGGCTGTTTTTT.

The gene calls are TRBV19 and TRBJ1-5; 9 bases align to TRBD1. Germline V gene lookup returns CDR1 LNHDA and CDR2 SQIVND (reference sequence). The CDR3 totals 13 residues. Trimming removed 9 bases from V and 2 bases from J; junction bases left unmatched: 2. Written as DNA, the CDR3 is TGTGCCAGCGACAGGGGGGGCAATCAGCCCCAGCATTTT. This codes for CASDRGGNQPQHF.

Only one count was recorded for this clone. The V gene is TRBV28, the J gene TRBJ2-1; unclear D gene. CDR3 size: 14 residues. The germline V gene has CDR1 MDHEN and CDR2 SYDVKM. With 1 base removed from V and 9 bases from J, the gap between germline ends came to 13 bases. The CDR3 coding sequence is TGTGCCAGCAGTTTATTGCAGGCGGCGGTTGAGCAGTTCTTC. Translating gives CASSLLQAAVEQFF.

This rearrangement joins TRBV10-1 to TRBJ2-5; D unclear. The V and J ends lost 4 bases and 1 base respectively, with 7 bases between them. This CDR3 region has 13 residues. Germline V lookup: CDR1 WNHNN, CDR2 SYGVQD (reference sequence). The CDR3 here is CASSVQIQETQYF. The DNA of the CDR3 is TGCGCCAGCAGTGTCCAGATCCAAGAGACCCAGTACTTC.

The chain couples TRBV11-2 to TRBJ2-5; TRBD2 might be the D (6 bases). Germline V gene sequence: CDR1 SGHAT, CDR2 FQNNGV. The CDR3 covers 15 residues. V lost 5 bases, J lost 2 bases, and 15 bases lay in between. Written as DNA, the CDR3 is TGTGCCAGCAGCCCTGTCGGCGGGGTGCAAGAGACCCAGTACTTC. This codes for CASSPVGGVQETQYF. The whole variable domain, remainder taken from reference TRBV11-2 and TRBJ2-5, is EAGVAQSPRYKIIEKRQSVAFWCNPISGHATLYWYQQILGQGPKLLIQFQNNGVVDDSQLPKDRFSAERLKGVDSTLKIQPAKLEDSAVYLCASSPVGGVQETQYFGPGTRLLVL.

The chain couples TRBV2 to TRBJ2-6, with D maybe TRBD2 (6 bases). V lost 8 bases and J 0 bases, leaving 14 bases between the germline ends. CDR1 and CDR2 (germline): SNHLY, FYNNEI. This CDR3 region has 16 residues. The CDR3 spells CASRGGPGSGANVLTF. CDR3 nucleotides: TGTGCCAGCCGTGGAGGGCCCGGCTCTGGGGCCAACGTCCTGACTTTC.

The genes are TRBV28 and TRBJ1-4; 8 bases fit TRBD1. The CDR3 sequence is 21 residues long. J was trimmed by 4 bases and V by 0 bases; bases with no gene match: 19. The germline CDR1 and CDR2 sequences are MDHEN and SYDVKM. CDR3 sequence (DNA): TGTGCCAGCAGTTTATGGTCCGGGACAGGTGGAGGGGGCGATGGTAATGAAAAACTGTTTTTT. Protein sequence: CASSLWSGTGGGGDGNEKLFF.

This chain uses TRBV15 with TRBJ2-5; the D gene is possibly TRBD1 (6 bases). The CDR3 runs to 14 residues. Germline V CDR1 and CDR2: LNHNV, YYDKDF (reference sequence). V dropped 4 bases and J dropped 1 base, with 10 bases sitting between them. The CDR3: CATSNRVSQETQYF. The CDR3 nucleotides are TGTGCCACCAGCAACAGGGTTAGCCAAGAGACCCAGTACTTC.

CDR3 nucleotide sequence: TGTGCCAGCAGCTGGGGACTAGAGCAGTACTTC. Translation: CASSWGLEQYF. V usage is TRBV5-6 and J usage is TRBJ2-7; TRBD2 matches at 7 bases. The CDR3 is made up of 11 amino acids. V was pared by 3 bases and J by 7 bases, with 1 base of the junction left unmatched. Per germline, CDR1 SGHDT and CDR2 YYEEEE.

The rearrangement links TRBV9 to TRBJ2-5; D possibly corresponds to TRBD1 (6 bases). Trimming pared 4 bases from V and 0 bases from J, leaving 10 bases between. The CDR3 length is 14 residues. Germline-derived CDR1 and CDR2 are SGDLS and YYNGEE. Here the CDR3 reads CASSHRDNQETQYF. CDR3 nucleotides: TGTGCCAGCAGCCACCGGGACAACCAAGAGACCCAGTACTTC. Variable domain in full (rest from reference TRBV9 and TRBJ2-5): DSGVTQTPKHLITATGQRVTLRCSPRSGDLSVYWYQQSLDQGLQFLIQYYNGEERAKGNILERFSAQQFPDLHSELNLSSLELGDSALYFCASSHRDNQETQYFGPGTRLLVL.

This sequence joins TRBV27 and TRBJ2-3; a weak D match, TRBD2 (6 bases). CDR1 and CDR2 from the germline V gene are MNHEY and SMNVEV (reference sequence). CDR3 length: 16 residues. V was cut by 4 bases and J by 0 bases, with 14 bases left in between. The CDR3 DNA reads as TGTGCCAGCAGTTACTTAGCGGACCCTAGCACAGATACGCAGTATTTT. Amino acids: CASSYLADPSTDTQYF.

The chain links TRBV28 to TRBJ2-2; 13 nucleotides agree with TRBD2. V lost 5 bases to trimming and J lost 4 bases; unmatched junction nucleotides: 4. Germline values: CDR1 MDHEN, CDR2 SYDVKM. CDR3 length: 16 residues. The CDR3 DNA reads as TGTGCCAGCAGTCCAAGACTAGCGGGAGGCACCGGGGAGCTGTTTTTT. This gives the protein CASSPRLAGGTGELFF.

In DNA form, the CDR3 reads TGTGCCAGCAGCTTTGTCTTAGGGAGCACCGGGGAGCTGTTTTTT. This translates into CASSFVLGSTGELFF. The chain joins TRBV7-6 to TRBJ2-2, with D possibly matching TRBD2 (5 bases). Germline V gene lookup returns CDR1 SGHVS and CDR2 FNYEAQ. The CDR3 length is 15 residues. The V end lost 3 bases, the J end lost 4 bases, and 12 bases lay between the germline ends.

The rearrangement uses TRBV18 and TRBJ2-7, with a weak D call TRBD1 (6 bases). The CDR3 length is 13 residues. V shed 3 bases and J shed 2 bases, with 8 bases lying between them. Germline V gene lookup returns CDR1 KGHSH and CDR2 LQKENI. CDR3 coding DNA: TGTGCCAGCTCACCCGGACAGACCTACGAGCAGTACTTC. Its protein product is CASSPGQTYEQYF.

The chain carries TRBV7-2 and TRBJ1-2; D is uncertain. The germline V and J ends were trimmed by 2 bases and 0 bases, with 7 bases remaining between them. The CDR3 has 14 amino acids. Germline V lookup: CDR1 SGHTA, CDR2 FQGNSA. CDR3 protein: CASSLIEANYGYTF. The CDR3 DNA follows: TGTGCCAGCAGCTTAATAGAGGCTAACTATGGCTACACCTTC.

This clone was found once. This chain joins TRBV19 and TRBJ2-7; TRBD1 might be the D (5 bases). V was cut by 5 bases and J by 0 bases, with 11 bases left in between. CDR3 length equals 14 residues. The germline gives CDR1 LNHDA, CDR2 SQIVND (reference sequence). This CDR3 is CASSLQGLSYEQYF. The CDR3 nucleotides read TGTGCCAGTAGTCTTCAGGGTCTCTCCTACGAGCAGTACTTC. Filled out from reference TRBV19 and TRBJ2-7, the complete variable domain reads DGGITQSPKYLFRKEGQNVTLSCEQNLNHDAMYWYRQDPGQGLRLIYYSQIVNDFQKGDIAEGYSVSREKKESFPLTVTSAQKNPTAFYLCASSLQGLSYEQYFGPGTRLTVT.

The chain couples TRBV7-9 to TRBJ2-7; D possibly corresponds to TRBD1 (6 bases). CDR3 length: 13 residues. Germline V gives CDR1 SEHNR, CDR2 FQNEAQ (reference sequence). The V gene lost 1 base and the J gene lost 2 bases, with 6 bases spanning the gap. CDR3 amino acids: CASSLDRAYEQYF. CDR3 nucleotide sequence: TGTGCCAGCAGCTTAGACAGGGCCTACGAGCAGTACTTC.

This chain uses TRBV10-3 with TRBJ2-1; 9 bases align to TRBD1. The CDR3 is 17 amino acids. Germline V gene sequence: CDR1 ENHRY, CDR2 SYGVKD. Trimming removed 0 bases from V and 4 bases from J; junction bases left unmatched: 7. For the CDR3, the DNA is TGTGCCATCAGTGAGTCGACAGGGGGGGGCCTTTACAATGAGCAGTTCTTC. Translated, it gives CAISESTGGGLYNEQFF.

The V and J genes are TRBV25-1 and TRBJ2-2; 10 nucleotides agree with TRBD1. The CDR3 is 14 residues long. Trimming took 4 bases from V and 5 from J; bases not matched to a gene: 1. Germline V gene lookup returns CDR1 MGHDK and CDR2 SYGVNS. This chain's CDR3 is CASSADRGTGELFF. The CDR3 DNA reads TGTGCCAGCAGTGCGGACAGGGGGACCGGGGAGCTGTTTTTT.

The chain recombines TRBV7-2 with TRBJ2-1, with TRBD1 matching over 9 bases. The CDR3 extends over 15 amino acids. V was pared by 2 bases and J by 8 bases, with 7 bases of the junction left unmatched. Germline CDR1 is SGHTA and CDR2 is FQGNSA. The CDR3 bases are TGTGCCAGCAGCTTACGGGACAGGGTGACGGATGAGCAGTTCTTC. Its protein product is CASSLRDRVTDEQFF. The entire variable domain, with the rest obtained from reference TRBV7-2 and TRBJ2-1, is as follows: GAGVSQSPSNKVTEKGKDVELRCDPISGHTALYWYRQSLGQGLEFLIYFQGNSAPDKSGLPSDRFSAERTGGSVSTLTIQRTQQEDSAVYLCASSLRDRVTDEQFFGPGTRLTVL.